These 24 T cell receptor beta chains were sequenced from one sample in a study of Tregs in tolerant kidney transplant recipients. Sequencing was performed with immunoSEQ multiplex PCR; in TCRdb, only in-frame clones are kept and a portion is missing. The sample has some 110,000 clones, 92% seen once. The material sequenced was CD4+ T cells from blood. These TCRs come from a human donor in good health.

The chain carries TRBV15 and TRBJ2-1; 7 bases align to TRBD2. V shed 4 bases, J shed 5 bases, and the junction held 11 bases outside the gene matches. The CDR3 is made up of 16 amino acids. CDR1 is LNHNV, CDR2 YYDKDF, per germline (reference sequence). As DNA, the CDR3 is TGTGCCACCAGCATGGGAGGGGCCACACCCGACAATGAGCAGTTCTTC. Protein sequence: CATSMGGATPDNEQFF.

The chain combines TRBV13 with TRBJ1-6; D gene uncertain. The CDR3 extends over 13 amino acids. The ends were cut back, 3 bases at V and 5 bases at J, with 5 bases in the middle. Germline-derived CDR1 and CDR2 are PRHDT and FYEKMQ (reference sequence). This chain's CDR3 is CASSFYNNSPLHF. DNA for the CDR3: TGTGCCAGCAGCTTCTACAATAATTCACCCCTCCACTTT.

The chain employs TRBV5-6 and TRBJ2-7; possible D gene TRBD1, 5 bases. The CDR3 sequence is 15 residues long. In germline, CDR1 is SGHDT, CDR2 YYEEEE. The V end lost 0 bases, the J end lost 5 bases, and 15 bases lay between the germline ends. The CDR3: CASSLGWTPGNEQYF. The CDR3 nucleotides read TGTGCCAGCAGCTTGGGATGGACACCAGGGAACGAGCAGTACTTC.

This clone has a single count. This rearrangement joins TRBV13 to TRBJ2-3; D is uncertain. Germline V gene data show CDR1 as PRHDT and CDR2 as FYEKMQ (reference sequence). The CDR3 totals 14 residues. The V gene lost 3 bases and the J gene lost 2 bases, with 9 bases spanning the gap. The chain's CDR3 is CASSFGGYTDTQYF. CDR3 sequence (DNA): TGTGCCAGCAGCTTTGGCGGTTACACAGATACGCAGTATTTT.

This CDR3 reads CASSKDRATNTEAFF. Written as DNA, the CDR3 is TGTGCCAGTAGTAAAGACAGGGCGACGAACACTGAAGCTTTCTTT. The chain employs TRBV19 and TRBJ1-1; 7 bases agree with TRBD1. Trimming at V came to 4 bases and at J to 1 base, leaving 6 bases not matched to a gene. Germline V gene sequence: CDR1 LNHDA, CDR2 SQIVND (reference sequence). This CDR3 is built from 15 residues.

This clone was recorded only once. The chain carries TRBV7-9 and TRBJ1-2; D ambiguous. Trimming removed 2 bases at V and 1 base at J, with 23 bases between. CDR1 is SEHNR and CDR2 is FQNEAQ in the germline V gene (reference sequence). This CDR3 spans 19 amino acids. DNA for the CDR3: TGTGCCAGCAGCTTATGGACTCCCCCGGGGATAGGTGGTAACTATGGCTACACCTTC. It codes for CASSLWTPPGIGGNYGYTF.

The chain is built from TRBV5-6 and TRBJ2-7; D is undetermined. Between the trimmed V and J ends, which lost 0 bases and 4 bases, there was a span of 8 bases. Germline loops: CDR1 SGHDT, CDR2 YYEEEE. The CDR3 contains 13 residues. The DNA for the CDR3 is TGTGCCAGCAGCTTGGCTAAGGGATACGAGCAGTACTTC. It is translated as CASSLAKGYEQYF.

This chain links TRBV6-5 with TRBJ1-4, with 8 bases fitting TRBD1. This CDR3 has 15 residues. Germline V gene sequence: CDR1 MNHEY, CDR2 SVGAGI. J lost 8 bases, V lost 4 bases, and 9 bases had no gene match. The DNA for the CDR3 is TGTGCCAGCAGTTCTCGACAGGGGTTAGGAGAAAAACTGTTTTTT. Translation gives CASSSRQGLGEKLFF.

The rearrangement uses TRBV7-9 and TRBJ2-7, with 9 bases lining up with TRBD2. In germline, CDR1 is SEHNR, CDR2 FQNEAQ (reference sequence). V was pared by 3 bases and J by 0 bases, with 3 bases of the junction left unmatched. The CDR3 length is 15 residues. CDR3 residues: CASSFRLADSYEQYF. The CDR3 nucleotides read TGTGCCAGCAGCTTCCGACTAGCGGACTCCTACGAGCAGTACTTC. Full variable domain (remainder filled in from reference TRBV7-9 and TRBJ2-7): DTGVSQNPRHKITKRGQNVTFRCDPISEHNRLYWYRQTLGQGPEFLTYFQNEAQLEKSRLLSDRFSAERPKGSFSTLEIQRTEQGDSAMYLCASSFRLADSYEQYFGPGTRLTVT.

This clone occurred a few times. The rearrangement links TRBV6-1 to TRBJ1-1; tentatively, D is TRBD1 (6 bases). The V gene lost 8 bases and the J gene lost 3 bases, with 16 bases spanning the gap. The germline CDR1 and CDR2 sequences are MNHNS and SASEGT. CDR3 length: 14 residues. In DNA form, the CDR3 reads TGTGCCAGCGGAGGGGGGGGCTACTACACTGAAGCTTTCTTT. It is translated as CASGGGGYYTEAFF.

The V and J genes are TRBV7-9 and TRBJ2-1; the match to TRBD2 covers 8 bases. Germline V gene lookup returns CDR1 SEHNR and CDR2 FQNEAQ (reference sequence). V shed 5 bases and J 1 base; nucleotides not matched to a gene: 10. This CDR3 spans 17 amino acids. The CDR3 coding sequence is TGTGCCAGCAGCCGGCCTATAGCGGGGAAATCCTACAATGAGCAGTTCTTC. It is translated as CASSRPIAGKSYNEQFF.

The rearrangement joins TRBV7-2 to TRBJ2-7, with 14 positions matching TRBD2. V shed 4 bases and J 6 bases; nucleotides not matched to a gene: 2. The CDR3 has 14 amino acids. From germline, CDR1 is SGHTA and CDR2 FQGNSA. CDR3 sequence reads: CASSSGLAGVEQYF. The CDR3 DNA reads TGTGCCAGCAGCTCGGGACTAGCGGGAGTCGAGCAGTACTTC.

This chain links TRBV29-1 with TRBJ2-3; D is perhaps TRBD2 (6 bases). The germline V gene has CDR1 SQVTM and CDR2 ANQGSEA. The CDR3 has 15 residues. V was cut by 0 bases and J by 9 bases, with 19 bases left in between. The CDR3 DNA is TGCAGCGTTGAAGATTTAGAGACGGGAGTAGGAACGCAGTATTTT. This sequence encodes CSVEDLETGVGTQYF.

The CDR3 sequence is CASSLFSSYNEQFF. For the CDR3, the DNA is TGTGCCAGCAGCCTTTTCAGCTCCTACAATGAGCAGTTCTTC. The chain carries TRBV11-3 and TRBJ2-1; D not resolved. The germline V gene has CDR1 SGHNT and CDR2 YENEEA. V was shortened by 5 bases and J by 0 bases, with 8 bases between the two germline ends. The CDR3 is 14 amino acids.

The V gene is TRBV5-1, the J gene TRBJ2-1; 7 bases match TRBD2. This CDR3 has 15 amino acids. Germline V CDR1 and CDR2: SGHRS, YFSETQ. Unmatched junction bases numbered 5, after V lost 1 base and J lost 4 bases. CDR3 nucleotides: TGCGCCAGCAGCTTGTGGCGGGGGTCATACAATGAGCAGTTCTTC. Translation: CASSLWRGSYNEQFF. Filled out from reference TRBV5-1 and TRBJ2-1, the complete variable domain reads KAGVTQTPRYLIKTRGQQVTLSCSPISGHRSVSWYQQTPGQGLQFLFEYFSETQRNKGNFPGRFSGRQFSNSRSEMNVSTLELGDSALYLCASSLWRGSYNEQFFGPGTRLTVL.

The rearrangement uses TRBV5-1 and TRBJ2-6, with a tentative D call TRBD2 (6 bases). The germline V gene encodes CDR1 SGHRS and CDR2 YFSETQ. There are 16 residues in the CDR3. Trimming took off 0 bases at V and 2 bases at J, with 9 bases between the two ends. CDR3 sequence: CASSLVSGAGANVLTF. As DNA, the CDR3 is TGCGCCAGCAGCTTGGTATCGGGGGCTGGGGCCAACGTCCTGACTTTC.

The chain combines TRBV5-1 with TRBJ2-2, with 10 bases that match TRBD2. Per the germline V gene, CDR1 is SGHRS and CDR2 is YFSETQ. The CDR3 extends over 17 amino acids. V was clipped by 0 bases and J by 4 bases; unmatched bases: 6. The CDR3, as DNA: TGCGCCAGCAGCTTGGTCTCTAGCGGGGGACTCACCGGGGAGCTGTTTTTT. Translation gives CASSLVSSGGLTGELFF. The full variable domain, its missing parts supplied by reference TRBV5-1 and TRBJ2-2, is KAGVTQTPRYLIKTRGQQVTLSCSPISGHRSVSWYQQTPGQGLQFLFEYFSETQRNKGNFPGRFSGRQFSNSRSEMNVSTLELGDSALYLCASSLVSSGGLTGELFFGEGSRLTVL.

V is TRBV5-1 and J is TRBJ2-7; 13 positions match TRBD2. Unmatched junction bases numbered 3, after V lost 4 bases and J lost 2 bases. This CDR3 comprises 15 residues. Germline values: CDR1 SGHRS, CDR2 YFSETQ. CDR3 nucleotide sequence: TGCGCCAGCAGCCCCGGGACTAGCGGGACCTACGAGCAGTACTTC. This translates into CASSPGTSGTYEQYF. The whole variable domain, filled in from reference TRBV5-1 and TRBJ2-7, reads KAGVTQTPRYLIKTRGQQVTLSCSPISGHRSVSWYQQTPGQGLQFLFEYFSETQRNKGNFPGRFSGRQFSNSRSEMNVSTLELGDSALYLCASSPGTSGTYEQYFGPGTRLTVT.

The CDR3: CASMRGSFSYEQYF. CDR3 nucleotide sequence: TGTGCCAGCATGAGGGGTAGCTTCTCCTACGAGCAGTACTTC. The gene calls are TRBV7-2 and TRBJ2-7; D tentatively reads TRBD1 or TRBD2 (5 bases each). The length of the CDR3 is 14 residues. Germline V gene sequence: CDR1 SGHTA, CDR2 FQGNSA. The V end was cut by 7 bases, the J end by 0 bases, with 13 bases between.

This sequence joins TRBV4-1 and TRBJ2-7, with 10 bases identical to TRBD1. CDR1 is MGHRA, CDR2 YSYEKL, per germline. Losses at the gene ends were 4 bases for V and 4 bases for J; bases not matched to a gene: 10. This CDR3 has 16 amino acids. The CDR3 spells CASSPILTGGGYEQYF. CDR3 DNA sequence: TGCGCCAGCAGCCCGATACTGACAGGGGGCGGGTACGAGCAGTACTTC.

The chain couples TRBV14 to TRBJ1-1; possibly TRBD1 for D (5 bases). V gave up 4 bases and J gave up 6 bases, with 18 bases separating them. The CDR3 contains 15 residues. Germline assignment: CDR1 SGHDN and CDR2 FVKESK. The CDR3 DNA reads TGTGCCAGCAGCCCTACGGGGGGGTGGGCGTCTGAAGCTTTCTTT. Its translation: CASSPTGGWASEAFF.

The gene calls are TRBV4-1 and TRBJ1-1; a weak D match, TRBD1 (6 bases). The germline V and J ends were trimmed by 0 bases and 4 bases, with 12 bases remaining between them. The CDR3 sequence is 15 residues long. Germline V gives CDR1 MGHRA, CDR2 YSYEKL. DNA for the CDR3: TGCGCCAGCAGCCAAGATAGAGGGGGGAGCACTGAAGCTTTCTTT. Translated, it gives CASSQDRGGSTEAFF.

This clone has a single count. This chain joins TRBV5-6 and TRBJ2-7; TRBD1 or TRBD2 may be the D gene (5 bases each). CDR1 SGHDT and CDR2 YYEEEE come from the germline V gene. The length of the CDR3 is 16 residues. V gave up 0 bases and J gave up 2 bases, with 15 bases separating them. This chain's CDR3 is CASSLDPTGQTYEQYF. In nucleotides, the CDR3 is TGTGCCAGCAGCTTGGACCCCACGGGGCAAACCTACGAGCAGTACTTC.

The chain recombines TRBV15 with TRBJ1-2; the D is unclear. The CDR3 is 17 amino acids. From germline, CDR1 is LNHNV and CDR2 YYDKDF (reference sequence). Trimming cost V 0 bases and J 6 bases, with 20 bases left between them. CDR3 coding DNA: TGTGCCACCAGCAGAGATCTTCTATCGGGGTATCGCGATGGCTACACCTTC. Translated, it gives CATSRDLLSGYRDGYTF.